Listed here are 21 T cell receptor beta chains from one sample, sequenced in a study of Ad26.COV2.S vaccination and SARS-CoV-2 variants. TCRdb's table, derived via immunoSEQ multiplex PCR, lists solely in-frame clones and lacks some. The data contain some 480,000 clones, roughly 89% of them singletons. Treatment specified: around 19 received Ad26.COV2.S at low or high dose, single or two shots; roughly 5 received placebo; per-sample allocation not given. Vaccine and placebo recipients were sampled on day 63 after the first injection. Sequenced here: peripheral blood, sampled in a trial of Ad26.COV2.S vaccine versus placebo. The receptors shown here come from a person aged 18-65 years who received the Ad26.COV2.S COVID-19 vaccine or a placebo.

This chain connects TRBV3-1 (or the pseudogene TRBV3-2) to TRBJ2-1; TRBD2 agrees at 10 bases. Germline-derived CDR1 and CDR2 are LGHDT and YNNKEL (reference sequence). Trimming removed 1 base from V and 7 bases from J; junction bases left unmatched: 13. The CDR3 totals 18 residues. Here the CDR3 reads CASSQASGLGLALNEQFF. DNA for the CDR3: TGTGCCAGCAGCCAAGCCAGCGGGTTGGGACTAGCGTTAAATGAGCAGTTCTTC.

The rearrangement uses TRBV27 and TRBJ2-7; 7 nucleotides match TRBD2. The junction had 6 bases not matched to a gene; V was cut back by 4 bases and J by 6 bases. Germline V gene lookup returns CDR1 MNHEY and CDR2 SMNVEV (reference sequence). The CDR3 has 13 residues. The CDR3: CASSYSREAEQYF. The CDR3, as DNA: TGTGCCAGCAGTTACAGCCGGGAGGCCGAGCAGTACTTC.

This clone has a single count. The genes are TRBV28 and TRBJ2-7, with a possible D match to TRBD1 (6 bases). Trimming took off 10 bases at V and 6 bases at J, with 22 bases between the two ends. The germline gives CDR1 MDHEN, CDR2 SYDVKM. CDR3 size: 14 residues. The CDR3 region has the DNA TGTGCCACCCTCCCCGGGACAACGGCTTCCGAGCAGTACTTC. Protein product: CATLPGTTASEQYF.

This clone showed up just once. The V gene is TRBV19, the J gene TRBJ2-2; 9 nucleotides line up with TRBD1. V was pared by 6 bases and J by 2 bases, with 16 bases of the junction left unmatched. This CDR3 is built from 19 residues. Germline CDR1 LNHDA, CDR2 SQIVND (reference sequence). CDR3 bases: TGTGCCAGTAGCGTTACAGGAAGTGGACAGGGGATTAACACCGGGGAGCTGTTTTTT. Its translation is CASSVTGSGQGINTGELFF.

The CDR3 sequence is CASSLYWGGRSGYTF. The CDR3 DNA sequence: TGCGCCAGCAGCTTGTATTGGGGGGGCAGAAGTGGCTACACCTTC. This chain connects TRBV5-1 to TRBJ1-2; D may be TRBD1 (6 bases). The CDR3 totals 15 residues. CDR1 and CDR2 (germline): SGHRS, YFSETQ. V gave up 1 base and J gave up 7 bases, with 17 bases separating them.

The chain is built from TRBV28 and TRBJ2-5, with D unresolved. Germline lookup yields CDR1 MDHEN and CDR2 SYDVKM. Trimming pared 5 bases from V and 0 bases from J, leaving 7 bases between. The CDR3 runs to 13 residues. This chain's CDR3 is CASSPRDQETQYF. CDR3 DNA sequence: TGTGCCAGCAGTCCCCGGGACCAAGAGACCCAGTACTTC.

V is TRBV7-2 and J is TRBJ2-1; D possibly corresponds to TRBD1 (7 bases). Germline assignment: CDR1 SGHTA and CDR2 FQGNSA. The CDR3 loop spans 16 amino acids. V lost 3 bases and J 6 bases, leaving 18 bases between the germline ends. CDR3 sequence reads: CASSFRLGGITNEQFF. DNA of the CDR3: TGTGCCAGCAGCTTTAGACTAGGGGGCATTACCAATGAGCAGTTCTTC.

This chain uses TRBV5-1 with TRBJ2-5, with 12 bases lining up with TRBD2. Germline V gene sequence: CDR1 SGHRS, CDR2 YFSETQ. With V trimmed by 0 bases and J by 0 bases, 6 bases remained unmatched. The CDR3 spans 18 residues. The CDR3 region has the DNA TGCGCCAGCAGCTTGGCTAGCGGGAGGGCACCGTACCAAGAGACCCAGTACTTC. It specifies CASSLASGRAPYQETQYF.

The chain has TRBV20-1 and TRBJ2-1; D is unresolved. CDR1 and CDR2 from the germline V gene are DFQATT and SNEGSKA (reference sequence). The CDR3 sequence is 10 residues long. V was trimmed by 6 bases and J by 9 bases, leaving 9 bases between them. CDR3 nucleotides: TGCAGTGCAACCGACCTTGAGCAGTTCTTC. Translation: CSATDLEQFF.

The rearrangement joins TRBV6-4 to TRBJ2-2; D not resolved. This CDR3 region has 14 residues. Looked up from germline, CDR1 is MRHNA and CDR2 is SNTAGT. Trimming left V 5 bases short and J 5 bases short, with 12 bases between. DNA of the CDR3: TGTGCCAGCAGTCCTGATTTAGGGACCGGGGAGCTGTTTTTT. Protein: CASSPDLGTGELFF.

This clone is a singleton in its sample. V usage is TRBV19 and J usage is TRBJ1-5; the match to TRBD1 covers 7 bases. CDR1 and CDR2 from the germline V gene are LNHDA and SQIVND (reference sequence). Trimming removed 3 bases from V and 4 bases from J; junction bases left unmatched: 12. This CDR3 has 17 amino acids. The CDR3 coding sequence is TGTGCCAGTAGTATTCGGGGCAGGGGGAACCCAAATCAGCCCCAGCATTTT. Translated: CASSIRGRGNPNQPQHF.

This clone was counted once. The CDR3 bases are TGTGCCAGCAGCATGCCCGGGACTAGCGGCTACGAGCAGTACTTC. It specifies CASSMPGTSGYEQYF. The rearrangement uses TRBV5-6 and TRBJ2-7, with 11 positions matching TRBD2. V lost 4 bases to trimming and J lost 3 bases; unmatched junction nucleotides: 6. The V gene's germline CDR1 is SGHDT and CDR2 YYEEEE. This CDR3 is built from 15 residues.

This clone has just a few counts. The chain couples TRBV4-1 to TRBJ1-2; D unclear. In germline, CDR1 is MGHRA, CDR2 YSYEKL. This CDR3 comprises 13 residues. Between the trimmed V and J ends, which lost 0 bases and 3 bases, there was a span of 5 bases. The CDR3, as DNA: TGCGCCAGCAGCCAAGAGGGATACTATGGCTACACCTTC. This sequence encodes CASSQEGYYGYTF.

This CDR3 is CASSSGQGNYGYTF. The CDR3 DNA reads TGTGCCAGCAGCTCTGGACAGGGCAACTATGGCTACACCTTC. This chain links TRBV5-6 with TRBJ1-2; 8 bases align to TRBD1. Germline V gene sequence: CDR1 SGHDT, CDR2 YYEEEE. V shed 3 bases and J 2 bases; nucleotides not matched to a gene: 3. This CDR3 is 14 amino acids long.

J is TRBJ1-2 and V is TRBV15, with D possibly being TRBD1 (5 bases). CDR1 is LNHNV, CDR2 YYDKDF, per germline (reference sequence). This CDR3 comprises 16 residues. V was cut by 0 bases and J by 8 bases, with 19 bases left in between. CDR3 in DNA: TGTGCCACCAGCAGAGATCGTCAGGGCGCACTTGAAGGCTACACCTTC. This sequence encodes CATSRDRQGALEGYTF.

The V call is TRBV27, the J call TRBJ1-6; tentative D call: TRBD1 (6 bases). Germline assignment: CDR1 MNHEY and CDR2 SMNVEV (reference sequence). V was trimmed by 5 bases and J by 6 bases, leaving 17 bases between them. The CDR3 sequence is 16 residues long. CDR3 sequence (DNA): TGTGCCAGCAGTCCGACAGGCACCAGACTTAATTCACCCCTCCACTTT. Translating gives CASSPTGTRLNSPLHF.

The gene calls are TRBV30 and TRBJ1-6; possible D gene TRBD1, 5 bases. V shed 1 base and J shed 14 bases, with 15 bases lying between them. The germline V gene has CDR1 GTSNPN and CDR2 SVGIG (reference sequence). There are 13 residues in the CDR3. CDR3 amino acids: CAWSDRSDGALHF. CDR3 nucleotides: TGTGCCTGGAGTGACAGGTCCGATGGGGCCCTCCACTTT.

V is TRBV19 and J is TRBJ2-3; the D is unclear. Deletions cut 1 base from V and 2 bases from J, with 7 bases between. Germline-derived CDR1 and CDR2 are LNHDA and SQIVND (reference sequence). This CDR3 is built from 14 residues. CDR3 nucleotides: TGTGCCAGTAGTATAGGTGATCCCACAGATACGCAGTATTTT. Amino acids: CASSIGDPTDTQYF.

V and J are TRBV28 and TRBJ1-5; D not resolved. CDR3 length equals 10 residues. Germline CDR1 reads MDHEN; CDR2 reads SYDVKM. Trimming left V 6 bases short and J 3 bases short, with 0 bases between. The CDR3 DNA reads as TGTGCCAGCAGCAATCAGCCCCAGCATTTT. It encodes CASSNQPQHF.

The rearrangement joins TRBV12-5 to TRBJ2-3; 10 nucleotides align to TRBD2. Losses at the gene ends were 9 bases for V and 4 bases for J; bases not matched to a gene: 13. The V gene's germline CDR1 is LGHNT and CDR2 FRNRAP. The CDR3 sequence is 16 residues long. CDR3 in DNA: TGTGCTAGCGGGAGCGGGGCTAGCGGGAGCCCAGATACGCAGTATTTT. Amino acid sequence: CASGSGASGSPDTQYF.

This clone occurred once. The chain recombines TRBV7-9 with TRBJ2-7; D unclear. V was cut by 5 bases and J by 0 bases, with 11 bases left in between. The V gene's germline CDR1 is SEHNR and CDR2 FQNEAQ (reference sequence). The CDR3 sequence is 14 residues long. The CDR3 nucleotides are TGTGCCAGCAGCCCCGACGGCGCCTCCTACGAGCAGTACTTC. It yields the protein CASSPDGASYEQYF.